This T cell receptor (beta chain) was sequenced during a study of T cell changes during pregnancy in multiple sclerosis. The repertoire was sequenced with immunoSEQ multiplex PCR; TCRdb's copy has only in-frame clones and lacks some. The sample holds some 120,000 clones, around 93% seen once. V lost 8 bases to trimming and J lost 3 bases; unmatched junction nucleotides: 10. The CDR3 runs 14 residues. In germline, CDR1 is LNHDA, CDR2 SQIVND (reference sequence). The material was peripheral blood, obtained before pregnancy. The TCR originated in a female donor with multiple sclerosis, enrolled in a pregnancy study. This chain joins TRBV19 and TRBJ2-7; 7 bases are a match to TRBD1. The CDR3 region is CASQTQGDSYEQYF. DNA of the CDR3: TGTGCCAGTCAAACCCAAGGGGACAGCTACGAGCAGTACTTC.